This T cell receptor (beta chain) was captured in a study of T cells in Graves' hyperthyroidism and ophthalmopathy. Overall study findings and caveats: Within blood appeared most thyroid clonotypes that had expanded above 0.001.

Germline loops: CDR1 LNHDA, CDR2 SQIVND (reference sequence). This CDR3 is 16 amino acids long. V lost 8 bases and J lost 4; bases outside the gene matches: 13. A remark on this clonotype: Antigen: not known.

What was amplified from RNA transcripts were TCR beta CDR3 regions. First-round RT-PCR of the TCR CDR3 relied on the HTBI primer set. MiXCR, applied by TCRdb to the multiplex PCR reads, yields one record per CDR3 protein. This sample carries some 270,000 distinct CDR3 sequences, roughly 13% of them seen once, and the ten largest clones take approximately 7.9%. Uncontrolled infections, other autoimmune diseases, pregnancy or lactation led to exclusion of patients. Diagnosing involved the use of clinical symptoms, serum thyroxine and TRAb, thyroid ultrasound and orbital computed tomography. Source material for PBMCs was over 8 ml fresh peripheral blood.

The TCR comes from a woman aged 40 to 50 with Graves' hyperthyroidism. This chain connects TRBV19 to TRBJ2-1; 8 nucleotides align to TRBD2. The sample taken for sequencing was blood. CDR3 DNA: TGTGCCAGTCAACCGCTATCGGGGGGGGCTTACAATGAGCAGTTCTTC. Protein: CASQPLSGGAYNEQFF. Full variable domain (outside the CDR3, taken from reference TRBV19 and TRBJ2-1): DGGITQSPKYLFRKEGQNVTLSCEQNLNHDAMYWYRQDPGQGLRLIYYSQIVNDFQKGDIAEGYSVSREKKESFPLTVTSAQKNPTAFYLCASQPLSGGAYNEQFFGPGTRLTVL.